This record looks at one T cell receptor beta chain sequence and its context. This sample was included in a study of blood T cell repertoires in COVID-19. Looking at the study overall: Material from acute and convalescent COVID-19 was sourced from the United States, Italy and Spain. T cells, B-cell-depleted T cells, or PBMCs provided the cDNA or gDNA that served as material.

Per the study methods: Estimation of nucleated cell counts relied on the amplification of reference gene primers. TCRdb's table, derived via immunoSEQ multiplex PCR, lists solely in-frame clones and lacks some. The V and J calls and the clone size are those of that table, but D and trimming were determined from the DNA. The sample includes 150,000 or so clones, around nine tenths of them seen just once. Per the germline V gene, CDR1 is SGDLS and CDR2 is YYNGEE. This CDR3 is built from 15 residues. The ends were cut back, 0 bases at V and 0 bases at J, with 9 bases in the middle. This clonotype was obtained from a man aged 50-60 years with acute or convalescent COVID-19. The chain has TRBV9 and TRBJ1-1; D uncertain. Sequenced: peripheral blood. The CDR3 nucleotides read TGTGCCAGCAGCGTAGGGTCCCACATGAACACTGAAGCTTTCTTT. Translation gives CASSVGSHMNTEAFF.